The table lists the clone carrying this T cell receptor (beta chain) with a few counts. This sample was included in a study of human T cells and chemical hapten exposure. Study in general: TCR yields per sample varied, mainly owing to small pooled library volume differences.

The time point was: pre-sensitization, week 0. Treatment here: therapeutic diphenylcyclopropenone sensitization with weekly scalp DPC. Staff drew blood before applying each patch test. Unseparated into fractions, whole blood served as the source from which total RNA was extracted. From the RACE reads, TCRdb called clonotypes with MiXCR, one entry per CDR3 protein. Of around 330,000 distinct CDR3 sequences in the sample, around 5% were seen once. The trim removed 8 bases at V and 9 bases at J, leaving 15 bases unmatched. Germline values: CDR1 LGHNA, CDR2 YSLEER. This CDR3 is 15 amino acids long. The specimen comprised whole blood, sampled in connection with sensitization to the hapten diphenylcyclopropenone (DPC). V gene TRBV4-3 combines with J gene TRBJ1-2; 10 nucleotides align to TRBD1. The TCR originated in a young woman with alopecia areata. Some clones in this sample may be carry-over from other donors' samples. The CDR3 DNA sequence: TGCGCCAGCGCATTAACCGGGACAGGGGTTAGGAGCTACACCTTC. The encoded protein is CASALTGTGVRSYTF.